These 20 T cell receptor beta chains came from one sample sequenced in a study of Ad26.COV2.S vaccination and SARS-CoV-2 variants. The treatment denotes: 19 received Ad26.COV2.S at low or high dose, single or two shots; about five received placebo; per-sample allocation not given. Samples came from day 63 after the first vaccine or placebo injection. Sequencing was performed with immunoSEQ multiplex PCR; in TCRdb, only in-frame clones are kept and a portion is missing. The data show about 320,000 clones, approximately 80% seen once. This sample comprised peripheral blood, obtained in a trial of Ad26.COV2.S vaccine versus placebo. The receptors were sampled from a person between 18 and 65 years old who received the Ad26.COV2.S COVID-19 vaccine or a placebo.

The genes are TRBV27 and TRBJ2-3; D is undetermined. Germline CDR1 MNHEY, CDR2 SMNVEV (reference sequence). The CDR3 extends over 13 amino acids. V was clipped by 8 bases and J by 0 bases, with 9 bases between them. The CDR3 DNA reads TGTGCCAGCTCCGATGGTAGCACAGATACGCAGTATTTT. Amino acids: CASSDGSTDTQYF.

This clone was counted once. The chain has TRBV27 and TRBJ2-7; possible D gene TRBD2, 6 bases. There are 14 residues in the CDR3. Per germline, CDR1 MNHEY and CDR2 SMNVEV (reference sequence). V lost 5 bases and J 5 bases, leaving 16 bases between the germline ends. The CDR3 spells CASSLLGEADEQYF. DNA of the CDR3: TGTGCCAGCAGTCTCCTGGGGGAGGCTGACGAGCAGTACTTC.

This chain uses TRBV6-5 with TRBJ1-1; no definite D call. The CDR3 consists of 13 residues. Trimming stripped 6 bases from V and 1 base from J, with 9 bases between. Germline CDR1 is MNHEY and CDR2 is SVGAGI. The CDR3 loop reads CASRAPGNTEAFF. CDR3 DNA: TGTGCCAGCAGGGCCCCGGGGAACACTGAAGCTTTCTTT.

J is TRBJ1-2 and V is TRBV30, with D perhaps TRBD1 (6 bases). The CDR3 covers 14 residues. Germline V gene sequence: CDR1 GTSNPN, CDR2 SVGIG (reference sequence). Trimming stripped 0 bases from V and 8 bases from J, with 16 bases between. In DNA, the CDR3 is TGTGCCTGGAGTGTACTCAGACAGGTGGGCGGCTACACCTTC. Protein product: CAWSVLRQVGGYTF.

The chain is built from TRBV5-4 and TRBJ2-3, with D perhaps matching TRBD1 or TRBD2 (5 bases each). Germline CDR1 is SGHNT and CDR2 is YYREEE (reference sequence). There are 15 residues in the CDR3. Trimming shortened V by 4 bases and J by 4 bases, and 16 bases separated the two germline ends. The CDR3 reads CASSRPTGASDTQYF. The CDR3 DNA is TGTGCCAGCAGCCGTCCCACCGGGGCGTCAGATACGCAGTATTTT.

This chain uses TRBV30 with TRBJ1-3; 9 bases line up with TRBD1. With 3 bases clipped from V and 5 bases from J, the junction kept 5 bases outside the gene matches. Germline CDR1 and CDR2: GTSNPN and SVGIG (reference sequence). This CDR3 spans 14 amino acids. CDR3 in amino acids: CAWSSGQGRNTIYF. The CDR3 nucleotides read TGTGCCTGGAGCTCGGGACAGGGTAGAAACACCATATATTTT.

This chain uses TRBV14 with TRBJ2-1; 8 bases match TRBD2. From germline, CDR1 is SGHDN and CDR2 FVKESK. V lost 3 bases and J lost 2; bases outside the gene matches: 6. The CDR3 totals 16 residues. CDR3 in DNA: TGTGCCAGCAGCCATGACGGGACTAGGGCCTACAATGAGCAGTTCTTC. Translation gives CASSHDGTRAYNEQFF.

The gene calls are TRBV28 and TRBJ1-4; 9 nucleotides line up with TRBD1. This CDR3 has 15 amino acids. V dropped 2 bases and J dropped 8; count of bases not matched to a gene: 6. The germline V gene has CDR1 MDHEN and CDR2 SYDVKM. The CDR3 loop is CASSLPGQGKEKLFF. CDR3 in DNA: TGTGCCAGCAGTTTACCTGGACAGGGGAAAGAAAAACTGTTTTTT.

In this sample, this clone turned up once. The chain combines TRBV3-1 (or the pseudogene TRBV3-2) with TRBJ2-1; 7 nucleotides agree with TRBD2. J lost 10 bases, V lost 1 base, and 4 bases had no gene match. From germline, CDR1 is LGHDT and CDR2 YNNKEL (reference sequence). The CDR3 length is 13 residues. Written as DNA, the CDR3 is TGTGCCAGCAGCCAAGTGGGGCGGGGGGAGCAGTTCTTC. Its translation: CASSQVGRGEQFF.

The chain carries TRBV14 and TRBJ2-3, with D unclear. CDR1 is SGHDN and CDR2 is FVKESK in the germline V gene. V dropped 4 bases and J dropped 2 bases, with 10 bases sitting between them. The CDR3 extends over 14 amino acids. Here the CDR3 DNA reads TGTGCCAGCAGCCTTCTTATTTCCACAGATACGCAGTATTTT. It is translated as CASSLLISTDTQYF.

This rearrangement joins TRBV30 to TRBJ1-2; no clear D gene. Germline V CDR1 and CDR2: GTSNPN, SVGIG (reference sequence). The CDR3 loop spans 14 amino acids. The V end lost 3 bases, the J end lost 7 bases, and 18 bases lay between the germline ends. The CDR3 DNA follows: TGTGCCTGGAGACCAACCGGAAGGGAGGGTGGCTACACCTTC. Protein sequence: CAWRPTGREGGYTF.

Notes on this clone: Additional DNA sequences in this sample encode the identical CDR3. The chain carries TRBV3-1 (or the pseudogene TRBV3-2) and TRBJ2-1, with D possibly TRBD1 on 5 matching bases. Trimming took off 1 base at V and 3 bases at J, with 7 bases between the two ends. In germline, CDR1 is LGHDT, CDR2 YNNKEL (reference sequence). This CDR3 contains 14 residues. CDR3 sequence reads: CASSQGQGYNEQFF. CDR3 DNA sequence: TGTGCCAGCAGCCAAGGTCAGGGCTACAATGAGCAGTTCTTC.

The sample holds a few counts of this clone. The V and J genes are TRBV7-6 and TRBJ2-5; TRBD1 matches at 7 bases. The V segment lost 3 bases and the J segment 5 bases; nucleotides outside the gene matches: 9. Germline V gives CDR1 SGHVS, CDR2 FNYEAQ. The CDR3 has 15 residues. The CDR3 here is CASSFGWRQGETQYF. The CDR3 nucleotides read TGTGCCAGCAGCTTCGGTTGGAGACAGGGCGAGACCCAGTACTTC. The complete variable domain, with remaining parts taken from reference TRBV7-6 and TRBJ2-5, reads GAGVSQSPRYKVTKRGQDVALRCDPISGHVSLYWYRQALGQGPEFLTYFNYEAQQDKSGLPNDRFSAERPEGSISTLTIQRTEQRDSAMYRCASSFGWRQGETQYFGPGTRLLVL.

The CDR3 nucleotides read TGTGCCAGCACCCGGTTGGGCGGGGGGGCTGTCGGGGAGCTGTTTTTT. Translated: CASTRLGGGAVGELFF. V and J are TRBV28 and TRBJ2-2; 9 nucleotides line up with TRBD2. With V trimmed by 7 bases and J by 7 bases, 13 bases remained unmatched. Germline V gives CDR1 MDHEN, CDR2 SYDVKM. The CDR3 extends over 16 amino acids.

The V call is TRBV28, the J call TRBJ1-2; no firm D call. This CDR3 region has 14 residues. The ends were cut back, 7 bases at V and 2 bases at J, with 14 bases in the middle. The germline V gene encodes CDR1 MDHEN and CDR2 SYDVKM. This CDR3 is CASTYLGRNYGYTF. The CDR3 region has the DNA TGTGCCAGCACTTACCTAGGGAGGAACTATGGCTACACCTTC.

This chain joins TRBV21-1 and TRBJ1-5. TRBV21-1 is described as a pseudogene. There are 14 residues in the CDR3. The CDR3 loop reads CASRPRGSNQPQHF. CDR3 sequence (DNA): TGTGCCAGCAGACCGCGGGGAAGCAATCAGCCCCAGCATTTT.

This chain connects TRBV3-1 (or the pseudogene TRBV3-2) to TRBJ1-5; D is uncertain. The V end was cut by 4 bases, the J end by 5 bases, with 12 bases between. Germline CDR1 reads LGHDT; CDR2 reads YNNKEL (reference sequence). The CDR3 contains 14 residues. The CDR3 DNA sequence: TGTGCCAGCAGCCCTGGGCATGATCATCAGCCCCAGCATTTT. As protein: CASSPGHDHQPQHF.

For this clone: A single base separates this from a much larger clone, so it may be a read error. This chain connects TRBV5-6 to TRBJ1-5; no reliable D call. V shed 2 bases and J shed 5 bases, with 5 bases lying between them. CDR3 length: 12 residues. CDR1 is SGHDT and CDR2 is YYEEEE in the germline V gene. DNA for the CDR3: TGTGCCAGCAGCTTTGTCGATCAGCCCCAGCATTTT. Translating it yields CASSFVDQPQHF.

The chain recombines TRBV5-1 with TRBJ2-1, with D perhaps TRBD2 (5 bases). The CDR3 runs 15 residues. The V and J ends lost 0 bases and 7 bases respectively, with 14 bases between them. CDR1 is SGHRS, CDR2 YFSETQ, per germline. The CDR3 nucleotides are TGCGCCAGCAGCTTGGGGGTAGCGAGACGAAATGAGCAGTTCTTC. Residues: CASSLGVARRNEQFF.

This clone was observed a handful of times. The chain links TRBV11-3 to TRBJ2-1, with D uncertain. Per germline, CDR1 SGHNT and CDR2 YENEEA. V lost 5 bases, J lost 8 bases, and 10 bases lay in between. CDR3 size: 12 residues. The CDR3 here is CASSDRLYEQFF. CDR3 coding DNA: TGTGCCAGCAGCGACCGGTTGTATGAGCAGTTCTTC. The full variable domain, rest sourced from reference TRBV11-3 and TRBJ2-1, is EAGVVQSPRYKIIEKKQPVAFWCNPISGHNTLYWYLQNLGQGPELLIRYENEEAVDDSQLPKDRFSAERLKGVDSTLKIQPAELGDSAVYLCASSDRLYEQFFGPGTRLTVL.